This T cell receptor (beta chain) was identified during a study of T-cell memory formation after mild COVID-19. The overall study: Largely, TCR clusters stayed within a single donor.

5'RACE, which relied on constant-segment primers, yielded TCR alpha and TCR beta cDNA libraries carrying sample barcodes and UMIs. One entry per CDR3 protein results from TCRdb running MiXCR on the 5' RACE reads. The data show roughly 600,000 distinct CDR3 sequences, more than 15% seen once. This CDR3 region has 18 residues. CDR1 LNHDA and CDR2 SQIVND come from the germline V gene (reference sequence). V lost 4 bases to trimming and J lost 0 bases; unmatched junction nucleotides: 6. In this sample, this clonotype turned up a few times. The target antigen is unknown. Study-wide points: Prior to infection, memory already included some responding clones, suggesting cross-reactive memory joined. The main location of contracting CD4+ clones was CM and EM, and that of contracting CD8+ clones was EMRA.

The TCR was taken from an adult woman who had mild COVID-19 (a few samples of this study predate the infection). Cell type and time point are not known. This chain joins TRBV19 and TRBJ2-1, with 13 positions matching TRBD2. Sequenced: PBMCs or a T cell subset sorted from them (not recorded which). As DNA, the CDR3 is TGTGCCAGTAGTAGGGGACTAGCGGGATTGAGCTCCTACAATGAGCAGTTCTTC. Its translation: CASSRGLAGLSSYNEQFF. The full variable domain, completed using reference TRBV19 and TRBJ2-1, is DGGITQSPKYLFRKEGQNVTLSCEQNLNHDAMYWYRQDPGQGLRLIYYSQIVNDFQKGDIAEGYSVSREKKESFPLTVTSAQKNPTAFYLCASSRGLAGLSSYNEQFFGPGTRLTVL.